What follows is one T cell receptor (beta chain) and its context. The antigen is not known. The sample originates from a study of cytomegalovirus exposure and HLA in healthy donors. The study, taken as a whole, reports: According to the study, 180 or so TCR beta chains were cytomegalovirus-associated. Analyzed later, most CMV-associated TCR beta chains appeared HLA-restricted. CMV serostatus was the sole immune exposure information available.

V trimming: 5 bases; J trimming: 4 bases; junction bases outside the gene matches: 11. The germline V gene encodes CDR1 SEHNR and CDR2 FQNEAQ (reference sequence). The CDR3 has 16 residues. 60 Vbeta and 13 Jbeta primers were used in PCR. Only in-frame clones appear in the TCRdb table, and some are missing; sequencing was by immunoSEQ multiplex PCR. The table has 150,000 to 200,000 clones, approximately 86% seen once. This rearrangement joins TRBV7-9 to TRBJ2-7, with TRBD2 identical over 10 bases. The source of this sequence is a woman in her late teens or twenties in good health and CMV-seronegative. Sample: PBMCs. CDR3 bases: TGTGCCAGCAGCGCCAGAGCGGGAGGGCCTACGTACGAGCAGTACTTC. It translates to CASSARAGGPTYEQYF.